The clone carrying this T cell receptor beta chain was seen a single time. Germline CDR1 reads MGHRA; CDR2 reads YSYEKL. The junction had 4 bases not matched to a gene; V was cut back by 0 bases and J by 6 bases. This CDR3 comprises 16 residues. The data derive from a study of blood T cell repertoires in COVID-19. Whole-study context: Donors in the United States, Italy and Spain gave samples during acute or convalescent COVID-19.

Source study methods: Counts of nucleated cells, estimated from reference gene primer amplification, were obtained. The protocol was immunoSEQ multiplex PCR, while the TCRdb copy is restricted to in-frame clones and leaves out a portion. V, J and clone size are those of that table, while D and trimming were read from the DNA. This sample has roughly 100,000 clones, with over 75% found just once. The chain is built from TRBV4-1 and TRBJ2-1; 11 bases agree with TRBD2. This receptor was identified in a man aged 45-65 years with acute or convalescent COVID-19. Sequencing was carried out using peripheral blood. The chain's CDR3 is CASSQDTSGSRNEQFF. The CDR3 DNA reads as TGCGCCAGCAGCCAAGATACTAGCGGGAGTCGCAATGAGCAGTTCTTC.